This paragraph reports one T cell receptor (beta chain). Its antigen is currently unknown. CD4+ cells were split into CD45RA+ naive and CD45RA-negative memory subsets. Method: immunoSEQ multiplex PCR; TCRdb's copy keeps in-frame clones and lacks some. Of some 2.4 million clones in the sample, 80% to 95% were seen once. The data stem from a study of shared clonotypes between healthy human individuals. Overall study: A donor's plate count was three for CD4 naive and three for CD4 memory; CD8 naive had two and CD8 memory one. Study-level results: In having few donors, the study represented limited genetic and exposure-history diversity. Compared with memory subsets, naive subsets generally had larger estimated richness.

The CDR3 runs 13 residues. The germline V gene has CDR1 MNHEY and CDR2 SVGAGI. V shed 7 bases and J shed 8 bases, with 12 bases lying between them. The V and J genes are TRBV6-5 and TRBJ1-6, with TRBD1 as a possible D gene (6 bases). This TCR derives from a man between 18 and 29 years old in good health. Some clones in this sample may be carry-over from other donors' samples. The sample was naive CD4+ T cells from PBMCs. Indicated subset: CD45RA+ positively selected. CDR3 sequence: CASTRAGDSPLHF. The CDR3 DNA reads TGTGCCAGCACCCGGGCAGGGGATTCACCCCTCCACTTT.